This TCR beta chain was profiled in a study of blood T cells in healthy people across ages. Note on this clonotype: Its antigen is unknown.

Then a second PCR, running about 6 to 12 cycles, was carried out with a sample-barcoded 5' primer and a J-beta primer mix. Every cDNA was tagged by a template-switch adaptor with 12 random nucleotides. In TCRdb, the 5' RACE reads were re-called with MiXCR into one record per CDR3 protein. The repertoire holds 1.5 million or so distinct CDR3 sequences, with around 42% as singletons. V was cut by 1 base and J by 8 bases, with 11 bases left in between. This CDR3 has 13 residues. In germline, CDR1 is SGHTA, CDR2 FQGNSA. Broader study findings: Possibly, changes in expanded clonotypes were confounded because donor CMV status was unknown.

Individuals who donated were healthy Caucasians from Russia aged roughly 6 to 95. The rearrangement joins TRBV7-2 to TRBJ1-2, with D hard to call. The sequence was collected from a woman aged 18-29 years in good health. Sequenced input: blood. CDR3 in amino acids: CASSLESAYGYTF. CDR3 DNA sequence: TGTGCCAGCAGCTTAGAATCAGCCTACGGCTACACCTTC.